This paragraph covers one TCR beta chain sequence. The antigen remains unidentified. Sorted cell numbers of roughly 19,000 to 1,000,000, with 10%, 30% or 50% RNA, served as input for naive CD8 libraries. The data are from a study of molecular identifiers for immune sequencing clone quantification. Study-wide points: Even with some 1 million naive cells present, spiked Jurkat TCR RNA from one cell was reportedly detectable. More than 99% of effector molecules, versus under 1% of naive-cell molecules, belonged to clones above 20 RNA copies.

Germline V gives CDR1 MDHEN, CDR2 SYDVKM. The CDR3 totals 15 residues. Trimming cost V 3 bases and J 5 bases; bases outside gene matches: 5. From the PCR reads, TCRdb called clonotypes with MiXCR, one entry per CDR3 protein. The sample yields around 480,000 distinct CDR3 sequences, under 30% seen once. Material: naive CD8+ T cells from blood, with Jurkat cell RNA spiked in. The subset denotes: FACS-sorted CD8+CD4-CCR7+CD45RA+ naive T cells. The source of this sequence is a human donor in good health. Some libraries in this study had Jurkat cell RNA spiked in. The chain uses TRBV28 and TRBJ2-1, with 9 bases lining up with TRBD2. CDR3 sequence reads: CASSFRLAEDNEQFF. CDR3 coding DNA: TGTGCCAGCAGTTTTCGACTAGCGGAGGACAATGAGCAGTTCTTC.